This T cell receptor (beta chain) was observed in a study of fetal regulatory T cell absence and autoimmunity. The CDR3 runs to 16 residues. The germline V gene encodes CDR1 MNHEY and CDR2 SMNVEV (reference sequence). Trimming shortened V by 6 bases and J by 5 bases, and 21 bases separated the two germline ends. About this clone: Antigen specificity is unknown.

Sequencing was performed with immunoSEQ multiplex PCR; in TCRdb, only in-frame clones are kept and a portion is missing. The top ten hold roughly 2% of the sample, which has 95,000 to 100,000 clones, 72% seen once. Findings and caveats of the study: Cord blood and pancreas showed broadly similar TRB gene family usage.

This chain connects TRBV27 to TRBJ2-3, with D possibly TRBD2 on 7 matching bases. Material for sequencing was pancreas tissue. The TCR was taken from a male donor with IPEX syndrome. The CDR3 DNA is TGTGCCAGCAGCTACTGGCCGGGGGGAGGGGGAGATACGCAGTATTTT. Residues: CASSYWPGGGGDTQYF.